Below are 22 T cell receptor beta chains sequenced from a single sample in a study of shared clonotypes between healthy human individuals. TCRdb keeps only in-frame clones here, not all; method: immunoSEQ multiplex PCR. This sample has about 1.5 million clones, with roughly 95% found just once. Sequenced sample: naive CD4+ T cells sorted from blood. As to subset: CD45RA+ positively selected. These receptors were taken from a man aged 25 to 40 in good health.

The chain employs TRBV4-1 and TRBJ2-7; 10 positions match TRBD2. Germline lookup yields CDR1 MGHRA and CDR2 YSYEKL. This CDR3 contains 14 residues. J gave up 0 bases and V 6 bases, and 2 bases lay outside the gene matches. CDR3 in amino acids: CASRRLAGSYEQYF. CDR3 in DNA: TGCGCCAGCAGGCGACTAGCGGGCTCCTACGAGCAGTACTTC.

Here the CDR3 DNA reads TGTGCCAGCACACCCGGCGGGACATCCTACGAGCAGTACTTC. This translates into CASTPGGTSYEQYF. V usage is TRBV28 and J usage is TRBJ2-7; D tentatively reads TRBD1 or TRBD2 (6 bases each). CDR1 is MDHEN, CDR2 SYDVKM, per germline. V lost 7 bases to trimming and J lost 1 base, with 14 bases between them. CDR3 length equals 14 residues.

The chain has TRBV28 and TRBJ2-3; 11 nucleotides match TRBD2. Trimming at V came to 7 bases and at J to 0 bases, leaving 6 bases not matched to a gene. There are 16 residues in the CDR3. Germline V gene lookup returns CDR1 MDHEN and CDR2 SYDVKM. The chain's CDR3 is CASTRGLAVSTDTQYF. Here the CDR3 DNA reads TGTGCCAGCACCCGGGGACTAGCGGTGAGCACAGATACGCAGTATTTT.

The V and J genes are TRBV27 and TRBJ1-5, with 7 bases lining up with TRBD1. Germline V CDR1 and CDR2: MNHEY, SMNVEV (reference sequence). J was trimmed by 2 bases and V by 6 bases; bases with no gene match: 4. The CDR3 contains 14 residues. DNA of the CDR3: TGTGCCAGCAGACCTACAGGGGGCAATCAGCCCCAGCATTTT. Encoded protein: CASRPTGGNQPQHF.

The chain recombines TRBV7-6 with TRBJ2-7; 9 nucleotides align to TRBD1. The CDR3 spans 14 residues. Germline values: CDR1 SGHVS, CDR2 FNYEAQ. The junction had 6 bases not matched to a gene; V was cut back by 5 bases and J by 4 bases. The CDR3: CASSTGTGTYEQYF. The CDR3 DNA reads TGTGCCAGCAGCACCGGGACAGGGACGTACGAGCAGTACTTC.

This chain uses TRBV5-1 with TRBJ2-1; no reliable D call. Germline CDR1 reads SGHRS; CDR2 reads YFSETQ. The CDR3 runs to 14 residues. The V end lost 7 bases, the J end lost 4 bases, and 15 bases lay between the germline ends. The CDR3 spells CASRSATQYNEQFF. CDR3 coding DNA: TGCGCCAGCCGAAGTGCTACACAATACAATGAGCAGTTCTTC.

The chain has TRBV4-2 and TRBJ1-5; TRBD1 agrees at 9 bases. Germline V lookup: CDR1 LGHNA, CDR2 YNFKEQ. V lost 1 base and J lost 0; bases outside the gene matches: 7. The CDR3 is 18 residues long. The CDR3 DNA reads as TGTGCCAGCAGCCAAGCGATTGGACAGGGGTATAGCAATCAGCCCCAGCATTTT. This codes for CASSQAIGQGYSNQPQHF.

The gene calls are TRBV6-1 and TRBJ1-5, with D hard to call. Germline CDR1 is MNHNS and CDR2 is SASEGT. V was shortened by 3 bases and J by 5 bases, with 8 bases between the two germline ends. CDR3 size: 13 residues. CDR3 amino acids: CASSDSPDQPQHF. The CDR3, as DNA: TGTGCCAGCAGTGACAGCCCGGATCAGCCCCAGCATTTT.

This chain links TRBV10-1 with TRBJ2-3; 8 bases map to TRBD2. CDR3 size: 16 residues. V was clipped by 3 bases and J by 3 bases; unmatched bases: 8. Germline V gives CDR1 WNHNN, CDR2 SYGVQD (reference sequence). Here the CDR3 DNA reads TGCGCCAGCAGTGATGGTGTGGCTAGCGGGACAGATACGCAGTATTTT. Encoded protein: CASSDGVASGTDTQYF.

The rearrangement links TRBV7-2 to TRBJ2-3; D is undetermined. The germline V gene has CDR1 SGHTA and CDR2 FQGNSA. Trimming stripped 5 bases from V and 0 bases from J, with 9 bases between. The CDR3 loop spans 14 amino acids. The CDR3 sequence: CASSPSQSTDTQYF. In DNA, the CDR3 is TGTGCCAGCAGCCCCTCCCAAAGCACAGATACGCAGTATTTT.

V usage is TRBV18 and J usage is TRBJ2-1; 10 bases agree with TRBD2. The CDR3 has 16 amino acids. Trimming cost V 0 bases and J 9 bases; bases outside gene matches: 8. CDR1 is KGHSH, CDR2 LQKENI, per germline. CDR3 DNA: TGTGCCAGCTCACCACCGGGGAGCGGGAGGGCCTTTGAGCAGTTCTTC. This gives the protein CASSPPGSGRAFEQFF.

This clone has only one observation. The rearrangement links TRBV18 to TRBJ1-1; the match to TRBD1 covers 8 bases. Germline CDR1 KGHSH, CDR2 LQKENI. This CDR3 contains 13 residues. V trimming: 3 bases; J trimming: 8 bases; junction bases outside the gene matches: 5. The CDR3 sequence: CASSPDREGEAFF. CDR3 sequence (DNA): TGTGCCAGCTCACCGGACAGGGAGGGGGAAGCTTTCTTT.

Notes on this clone: This same CDR3 is encoded by further DNA sequences in the sample. The rearrangement joins TRBV28 to TRBJ2-1, with D maybe TRBD2 (6 bases). V shed 4 bases and J shed 8 bases, with 12 bases lying between them. In germline, CDR1 is MDHEN, CDR2 SYDVKM. This CDR3 has 13 amino acids. The DNA for the CDR3 is TGTGCCAGCAGTTCGACGGGACTTTATGAGCAGTTCTTC. As protein: CASSSTGLYEQFF.

V is TRBV28 and J is TRBJ2-3; TRBD2 matches at 9 bases. The CDR3 is 16 residues long. The junction had 5 bases not matched to a gene; V was cut back by 1 base and J by 3 bases. The V gene's germline CDR1 is MDHEN and CDR2 SYDVKM. CDR3 amino acids: CASSLSLAGTTDTQYF. CDR3 coding DNA: TGTGCCAGCAGTTTATCTCTAGCGGGAACGACAGATACGCAGTATTTT.

This clone is a singleton in its sample. The chain employs TRBV6-1 and TRBJ2-2; TRBD1 agrees at 7 bases. The CDR3 consists of 15 residues. Germline V gene data show CDR1 as MNHNS and CDR2 as SASEGT. The ends lost 3 bases at V and 5 bases at J; junction bases unmatched: 6. As DNA, the CDR3 is TGTGCCAGCAGTGAGAGACAGGGTCGGACCGGGGAGCTGTTTTTT. This codes for CASSERQGRTGELFF.

The gene calls are TRBV6-4 and TRBJ2-1; a possible D gene is TRBD2 (6 bases). Trimming took 2 bases from V and 9 from J, leaving 17 bases between them. Germline assignment: CDR1 MRHNA and CDR2 SNTAGT. The CDR3 runs 15 residues. For the CDR3, the DNA is TGTGCCAGCAGTGACGTTGGGACTCTACGAGGTGAGCAGTTCTTC. Its translation is CASSDVGTLRGEQFF.

V gene TRBV14 combines with J gene TRBJ2-1; D gene unclear. V shed 5 bases and J shed 11 bases, with 28 bases lying between them. This CDR3 region has 17 residues. Germline V lookup: CDR1 SGHDN, CDR2 FVKESK. The CDR3 bases are TGTGCCAGCAGCTTGAACTTCGCACCGGGCCGCCCCCCGCAGCAGTTCTTC. It yields the protein CASSLNFAPGRPPQQFF.

The sample holds one count of this clone. The chain recombines TRBV13 with TRBJ1-2; D might be TRBD1 (5 bases). Germline CDR1 reads PRHDT; CDR2 reads FYEKMQ (reference sequence). This CDR3 has 13 amino acids. V was trimmed by 5 bases and J by 8 bases, leaving 15 bases between them. The CDR3 DNA reads TGTGCCAGCAGCCCTATTGGGGGTGGAGGCTACACCTTC. Protein: CASSPIGGGGYTF. Drawing the rest from reference TRBV13 and TRBJ1-2, the complete variable domain is AAGVIQSPRHLIKEKRETATLKCYPIPRHDTVYWYQQGPGQDPQFLISFYEKMQSDKGSIPDRFSAQQFSDYHSELNMSSLELGDSALYFCASSPIGGGGYTFGSGTRLTVV.

The chain carries TRBV19 and TRBJ1-4, with D unclear. The CDR3 length is 13 residues. The germline gives CDR1 LNHDA, CDR2 SQIVND (reference sequence). The V end lost 4 bases, the J end lost 8 bases, and 11 bases lay between the germline ends. The CDR3 DNA follows: TGTGCCAGTAGTAGCCAGGCACGGGAAAAACTGTTTTTT. Protein: CASSSQAREKLFF.

This clone was counted a single time. The chain uses TRBV9 and TRBJ2-5; D unresolved. Looked up from germline, CDR1 is SGDLS and CDR2 is YYNGEE. V shed 4 bases and J shed 2 bases, with 9 bases lying between them. The CDR3 is 13 residues long. The CDR3 reads CASSYGTQETQYF. The DNA for the CDR3 is TGTGCCAGCAGCTACGGCACACAAGAGACCCAGTACTTC.

The chain has TRBV23-1 and TRBJ2-5, with D maybe TRBD2 (6 bases). TRBV23-1 is an ORF, with its function uncertain. Trimming pared 8 bases from V and 1 base from J, leaving 17 bases between. The CDR3 length is 15 residues. CDR3 nucleotides: TGCGCCAGCGACTGGAGGGGTTATTTCCAAGAGACCCAGTACTTC. Protein: CASDWRGYFQETQYF.

The J gene is TRBJ2-5, the V gene TRBV7-2, with D possibly TRBD1 on 6 matching bases. The CDR3 is 17 amino acids. V dropped 4 bases and J dropped 5 bases, with 23 bases sitting between them. Germline V gene data show CDR1 as SGHTA and CDR2 as FQGNSA. CDR3 region: CASSSRDKEWDMETQYF. The CDR3 DNA reads as TGTGCCAGCAGCTCCAGGGACAAGGAGTGGGATATGGAGACCCAGTACTTC. The full variable domain, in which reference TRBV7-2 and TRBJ2-5 provide the parts outside the CDR3, is GAGVSQSPSNKVTEKGKDVELRCDPISGHTALYWYRQSLGQGLEFLIYFQGNSAPDKSGLPSDRFSAERTGGSVSTLTIQRTQQEDSAVYLCASSSRDKEWDMETQYFGPGTRLLVL.